This is a list of T cell receptor beta chains from one sample in a study of T cells in Graves' hyperthyroidism and ophthalmopathy. Via MiXCR, TCRdb re-called the multiplex PCR reads, giving one row per CDR3 protein. The profile covers 700,000 or so distinct CDR3 sequences, with roughly 15% appearing a single time and under 15% taken by the ten largest. Sequencing used blood. Every receptor here comes from a woman aged 45-59 years with Graves' ophthalmopathy. CDR3s include the opening cysteine and the closing phenylalanine or tryptophan. Fields, in order: clone size, J gene, V gene, D gene, CDR3 protein, CDR3 DNA. A D gene is named only where the DNA matches it firmly. Clone size, where shown, is once, few, many, or a class for clones that have expanded.

clone size: many; J gene: TRBJ2-4; V gene: TRBV7-9; D gene: TRBD2; CDR3 protein: CASSPTSGAKNIQYF; CDR3 DNA: TGTGCCAGCAGTCCTACTAGCGGAGCCAAAAACATTCAGTACTTC
clone size: NA; J gene: TRBJ1-2; V gene: TRBV6-4; D gene: TRBD1; CDR3 protein: CASSKTGEGSYGYTF; CDR3 DNA: TGTGCCAGCAGTAAGACAGGGGAAGGGTCCTATGGCTACACCTTC
clone size: many; J gene: TRBJ2-3; V gene: TRBV2; D gene: NA; CDR3 protein: CASSEGGRFTDTQYF; CDR3 DNA: TGTGCCAGCAGTGAAGGCGGCAGATTCACAGATACGCAGTATTTT
clone size: many; J gene: TRBJ2-7; V gene: TRBV7-2; D gene: NA; CDR3 protein: CASSLYPQARSREQYF; CDR3 DNA: TGTGCCAGCAGCCTCTACCCCCAGGCTCGGTCGCGGGAGCAGTACTTC
clone size: few; J gene: TRBJ2-7; V gene: TRBV20-1; D gene: TRBD2; CDR3 protein: CSAADGGRGYEQYF; CDR3 DNA: TGCAGTGCTGCCGACGGCGGGAGGGGATACGAGCAGTACTTC
clone size: NA; J gene: TRBJ1-5; V gene: TRBV10-2; D gene: TRBD1; CDR3 protein: CASRETGGGSNQPQHF; CDR3 DNA: TGCGCCAGCAGGGAGACAGGGGGCGGAAGCAATCAGCCCCAGCATTTT
clone size: many; J gene: TRBJ2-7; V gene: TRBV7-9; D gene: TRBD1; CDR3 protein: CASSQDGDSIYEQYF; CDR3 DNA: TGTGCCAGCAGCCAGGACGGGGACAGCATCTACGAGCAGTACTTC
clone size: many; J gene: TRBJ2-7; V gene: TRBV12-3/TRBV12-4; D gene: TRBD2; CDR3 protein: CASSPGTTSYEQYF; CDR3 DNA: TGTGCCAGCAGTCCCGGGACTACCTCCTACGAGCAGTACTTC
clone size: many; J gene: TRBJ2-2; V gene: TRBV7-8; D gene: TRBD2; CDR3 protein: CASSILIWGGTGELFF; CDR3 DNA: TGTGCCAGCAGCATACTAATTTGGGGAGGGACCGGGGAGCTGTTTTTT
clone size: NA; J gene: TRBJ2-4; V gene: TRBV5-8; D gene: TRBD1; CDR3 protein: CASSFRGFEAKNIQYF; CDR3 DNA: TGTGCCAGCAGCTTCAGGGGGTTTGAAGCCAAAAACATTCAGTACTTC
clone size: many; J gene: TRBJ1-5; V gene: TRBV12-3/TRBV12-4; D gene: NA; CDR3 protein: CASSSDDSNQPQHF; CDR3 DNA: TGTGCCAGCAGTTCGGACGATAGCAATCAGCCCCAGCATTTT
clone size: NA; J gene: TRBJ1-4; V gene: TRBV11-3; D gene: NA; CDR3 protein: CASSLVLSGKLDEKLFF; CDR3 DNA: TGTGCCAGCAGCTTAGTACTGTCCGGGAAGTTGGATGAAAAACTGTTTTTT
clone size: many; J gene: TRBJ1-2; V gene: TRBV28; D gene: NA; CDR3 protein: CASSFSTVYGYTF; CDR3 DNA: TGTGCCAGCAGTTTCTCCACAGTCTATGGCTACACCTTC
clone size: few; J gene: TRBJ1-2; V gene: TRBV2; D gene: NA; CDR3 protein: CASQSSKGYTF; CDR3 DNA: TGTGCCAGCCAATCCTCTAAGGGCTACACCTTC
clone size: NA; J gene: TRBJ1-2; V gene: TRBV28; D gene: NA; CDR3 protein: CASGRSGAYVGYTF; CDR3 DNA: TGTGCCAGCGGGAGGTCGGGGGCATACGTTGGCTACACCTTC
clone size: NA; J gene: TRBJ1-1; V gene: TRBV18; D gene: NA; CDR3 protein: CASSPDRAEAFF; CDR3 DNA: TGTGCCAGCTCACCAGACCGGGCTGAAGCTTTCTTT
clone size: many; J gene: TRBJ2-3; V gene: TRBV24-1; D gene: NA; CDR3 protein: CATSEMGVADTQYF; CDR3 DNA: TGTGCCACCAGTGAGATGGGTGTCGCAGATACGCAGTATTTT
clone size: few; J gene: TRBJ1-5; V gene: TRBV6-1; D gene: NA; CDR3 protein: CASRGPAPNQPQHF; CDR3 DNA: TGTGCCAGCAGGGGGCCCGCTCCCAATCAGCCCCAGCATTTT
clone size: many; J gene: TRBJ2-5; V gene: TRBV28; D gene: NA; CDR3 protein: CASSPTLQETQYF; CDR3 DNA: TGTGCCAGCAGCCCGACTCTTCAAGAGACCCAGTACTTC
clone size: many; J gene: TRBJ1-5; V gene: TRBV28; D gene: NA; CDR3 protein: CASRINNQPQHF; CDR3 DNA: TGTGCCAGCAGAATAAATAATCAGCCCCAGCATTTT
clone size: NA; J gene: TRBJ1-2; V gene: TRBV6-1; D gene: NA; CDR3 protein: CASRHSYGYTF; CDR3 DNA: TGTGCCAGCAGACATTCTTATGGCTACACCTTC
clone size: NA; J gene: TRBJ2-5; V gene: TRBV12-3/TRBV12-4; D gene: NA; CDR3 protein: CASSRRQGGRLRVGQEETQYF; CDR3 DNA: TGTGCCAGCAGCCGAAGACAGGGAGGGAGATTGCGTGTAGGACAAGAAGAGACCCAGTACTTC
clone size: NA; J gene: TRBJ2-7; V gene: TRBV29-1; D gene: TRBD1; CDR3 protein: CSVQGASYEQYF; CDR3 DNA: TGCAGCGTACAGGGGGCTTCCTACGAGCAGTACTTC
clone size: many; J gene: TRBJ2-7; V gene: TRBV11-2; D gene: NA; CDR3 protein: CASSRRPLTYSYEQYF; CDR3 DNA: TGTGCCAGCAGCCGGAGGCCACTCACCTACTCCTACGAGCAGTACTTC
clone size: few; J gene: TRBJ2-5; V gene: TRBV6-1; D gene: TRBD1; CDR3 protein: CASSAGQGRETQYF; CDR3 DNA: TGTGCCAGCAGTGCGGGACAGGGTAGGGAGACCCAGTACTTC
clone size: many; J gene: TRBJ2-7; V gene: TRBV30; D gene: NA; CDR3 protein: CAWTFGAGSNEQYF; CDR3 DNA: TGTGCCTGGACCTTTGGGGCAGGGTCGAACGAGCAGTACTTC
clone size: many; J gene: TRBJ1-2; V gene: TRBV28; D gene: TRBD1; CDR3 protein: CASSLLIGTGANYGYTF; CDR3 DNA: TGTGCCAGCAGTCTACTGATTGGGACAGGGGCTAACTATGGCTACACCTTC
clone size: many; J gene: TRBJ2-7; V gene: TRBV28; D gene: TRBD2; CDR3 protein: CASSLFPPLAGEGEQYF; CDR3 DNA: TGTGCCAGCAGTTTATTCCCCCCACTAGCGGGAGAGGGCGAGCAGTACTTC
clone size: few; J gene: TRBJ2-1; V gene: TRBV4-2; D gene: NA; CDR3 protein: CASSQRDSEQFF; CDR3 DNA: TGTGCCAGCAGCCAACGGGACTCGGAGCAGTTCTTC
clone size: many; J gene: TRBJ2-1; V gene: TRBV7-3; D gene: TRBD2; CDR3 protein: CASSSTRLAGLDEQFF; CDR3 DNA: TGTGCCAGCAGCTCCACGCGGCTAGCGGGATTAGATGAGCAGTTCTTC
clone size: many; J gene: TRBJ2-7; V gene: TRBV28; D gene: TRBD2; CDR3 protein: CASSLSGLAGVNEQYF; CDR3 DNA: TGTGCCAGCAGTTTATCGGGACTAGCGGGAGTAAACGAGCAGTACTTC
clone size: NA; J gene: TRBJ1-5; V gene: TRBV28; D gene: NA; CDR3 protein: CASRPRTASNQPQHF; CDR3 DNA: TGTGCCAGCAGGCCCCGGACAGCTAGCAATCAGCCCCAGCATTTT
clone size: many; J gene: TRBJ2-7; V gene: TRBV5-1; D gene: NA; CDR3 protein: CASSLVLVSEQYF; CDR3 DNA: TGCGCCAGCAGCTTGGTTCTCGTCTCCGAGCAGTACTTC
clone size: few; J gene: TRBJ2-7; V gene: TRBV3-1; D gene: TRBD1; CDR3 protein: CASSPRIGTGKPEQYF; CDR3 DNA: TGTGCCAGCAGCCCTCGGATTGGGACAGGGAAGCCCGAGCAGTACTTC
clone size: few; J gene: TRBJ1-1; V gene: TRBV19; D gene: NA; CDR3 protein: CASSLVVRGEAFF; CDR3 DNA: TGTGCCAGTAGTCTAGTAGTCAGGGGTGAAGCTTTCTTT
clone size: many; J gene: TRBJ2-2; V gene: TRBV11-2; D gene: NA; CDR3 protein: CASSLGILSTGELFF; CDR3 DNA: TGTGCCAGCAGCTTGGGTATACTATCCACCGGGGAGCTGTTTTTT
clone size: many; J gene: TRBJ2-7; V gene: TRBV12-3/TRBV12-4; D gene: NA; CDR3 protein: CASSIAASYEQYF; CDR3 DNA: TGTGCCAGCAGTATAGCGGCCTCCTACGAGCAGTACTTC
clone size: many; J gene: TRBJ1-2; V gene: TRBV5-8; D gene: TRBD1; CDR3 protein: CASSQRQGGGYTF; CDR3 DNA: TGTGCCAGCAGCCAACGACAGGGCGGAGGCTACACCTTC
clone size: NA; J gene: TRBJ1-6; V gene: TRBV14; D gene: TRBD1; CDR3 protein: CASSQRTGGADSPLHF; CDR3 DNA: TGTGCCAGCAGCCAGAGGACAGGGGGCGCTGATTCACCCCTCCACTTT
clone size: many; J gene: TRBJ1-2; V gene: TRBV30; D gene: NA; CDR3 protein: CAWRAIQGYTF; CDR3 DNA: TGTGCCTGGAGAGCAATCCAAGGCTACACCTTC
clone size: NA; J gene: TRBJ1-2; V gene: TRBV6-2/TRBV6-3; D gene: NA; CDR3 protein: CASSSPGSRIYGYTF; CDR3 DNA: TGTGCCAGCAGTTCTCCCGGGAGTAGGATATATGGCTACACCTTC
clone size: many; J gene: TRBJ2-1; V gene: TRBV12-3/TRBV12-4; D gene: NA; CDR3 protein: CASSLFVGSSYNEQFF; CDR3 DNA: TGTGCCAGCAGTTTGTTTGTGGGCAGCTCCTACAATGAGCAGTTCTTC